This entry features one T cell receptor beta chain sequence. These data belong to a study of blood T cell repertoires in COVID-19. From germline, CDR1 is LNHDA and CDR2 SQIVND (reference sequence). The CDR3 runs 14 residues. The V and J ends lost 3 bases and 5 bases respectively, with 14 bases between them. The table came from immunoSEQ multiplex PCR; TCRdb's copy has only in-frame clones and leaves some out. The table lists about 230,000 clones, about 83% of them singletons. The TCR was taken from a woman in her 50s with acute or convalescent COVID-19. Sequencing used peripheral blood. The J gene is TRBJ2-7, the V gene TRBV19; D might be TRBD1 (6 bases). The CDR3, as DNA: TGTGCCAGTAGTATGGCTCAGGGGATCCACGAGCAGTACTTC. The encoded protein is CASSMAQGIHEQYF.